Following are 7 T cell receptor beta chains from one sample sequenced in a study of cytomegalovirus exposure and HLA in healthy donors. 13 Jbeta primers and 60 Vbeta primers were used for the PCR. The method was immunoSEQ multiplex PCR; TCRdb's version includes in-frame clones alone and lacks a portion of them. The data contain more than 150,000 clones, around 80% of them seen just once; the ten biggest clones take up 3% to 3.5%. The sample taken for sequencing was PBMCs. These receptors came from a woman in her forties or fifties in good health and CMV-seropositive.

The chain recombines TRBV6-6 with TRBJ2-1; 9 bases match TRBD1. Per the germline V gene, CDR1 is MNHNY and CDR2 is SVGAGI (reference sequence). Trimming took 6 bases from V and 2 from J; bases not matched to a gene: 5. The CDR3 loop spans 15 amino acids. CDR3 amino acids: CASRRDRATYNEQFF. The CDR3 region has the DNA TGTGCCAGCAGGCGGGACAGGGCGACCTACAATGAGCAGTTCTTC.

J is TRBJ1-2 and V is TRBV6-1; a possible D gene is TRBD1 (6 bases). CDR3 size: 14 residues. V lost 8 bases, J lost 1 base, and 14 bases lay in between. The germline V gene has CDR1 MNHNS and CDR2 SASEGT. The CDR3 reads CASRTDRFNYGYTF. DNA of the CDR3: TGTGCCAGCCGAACAGACAGGTTTAACTATGGCTACACCTTC.

The V and J genes are TRBV6-5 and TRBJ1-3; D is perhaps TRBD1 (5 bases). Trimming took 8 bases from V and 0 from J, leaving 8 bases between them. Germline loops: CDR1 MNHEY, CDR2 SVGAGI. The CDR3 is 13 residues long. CDR3 protein: CASGHLSGNTIYF. CDR3 nucleotide sequence: TGTGCCAGCGGACACCTCTCTGGAAACACCATATATTTT.

This clone has a handful of counts. The genes are TRBV27 and TRBJ1-1, with D possibly matching TRBD1 (6 bases). The CDR3 covers 15 residues. V was trimmed by 5 bases and J by 6 bases, leaving 19 bases between them. CDR1 and CDR2 from the germline V gene are MNHEY and SMNVEV (reference sequence). The CDR3 DNA follows: TGTGCCAGCAGTGTCCTTGGGGGGGGCGCGGCTGAAGCTTTCTTT. Protein sequence: CASSVLGGGAAEAFF.

This sequence joins TRBV7-2 and TRBJ2-5; 7 nucleotides align to TRBD2. The V and J ends lost 7 bases and 5 bases, in that order; junction bases with no gene match: 10. The CDR3 has 14 residues. Germline assignment: CDR1 SGHTA and CDR2 FQGNSA. This chain's CDR3 is CASTSGAGVETQYF. The CDR3 nucleotides are TGTGCCAGCACCTCCGGGGCGGGGGTGGAGACCCAGTACTTC.

The chain joins TRBV21-1 to TRBJ1-4; the table calls TRBD1, which could not be checked here. TRBV21-1 is deemed a pseudogene. The length of the CDR3 is 17 residues. CDR3 nucleotides: TGTGCCAGCAGCAAACGACCAGGGGGGAGAGGAATTGAAAAACTGTTTTTT. This encodes CASSKRPGGRGIEKLFF.

The gene calls are TRBV28 and TRBJ1-6, with D maybe TRBD1 (5 bases). With 2 bases removed from V and 5 bases from J, the gap between germline ends came to 7 bases. The CDR3 is 14 residues long. Germline-derived CDR1 and CDR2 are MDHEN and SYDVKM. This chain's CDR3 is CASSLAGDNSPLHF. The CDR3 bases are TGTGCCAGCAGTTTAGCGGGGGATAATTCACCCCTCCACTTT.